This T cell receptor beta chain comes out of a study of blood T cell repertoires in COVID-19. This CDR3 has 14 amino acids. The germline V gene has CDR1 GTSNPN and CDR2 SVGIG (reference sequence). V was trimmed by 2 bases and J by 1 base, leaving 11 bases between them. Clones were sequenced by immunoSEQ multiplex PCR, and TCRdb holds only the in-frame ones, with some missing. The sample includes 250,000 or so clones, about 85% seen only once; the top ten take 4.2%. This TCR was recovered from a man aged 55 to 70 with acute or convalescent COVID-19. This chain uses TRBV30 with TRBJ1-2; D is perhaps TRBD1 (5 bases). The sample comprised peripheral blood. The DNA for the CDR3 is TGTGCCTGGAGTTTCGGCCAGGGTAACTATGGCTACACCTTC. Protein product: CAWSFGQGNYGYTF. Based on the CDR3 plus reference TRBV30 and TRBJ1-2, the full variable domain is SQTIHQWPATLVQPVGSPLSLECTVEGTSNPNLYWYRQAAGRGLQLLFYSVGIGQISSEVPQNLSASRPQDRQFILSSKKLLLSDSGFYLCAWSFGQGNYGYTFGSGTRLTVV.